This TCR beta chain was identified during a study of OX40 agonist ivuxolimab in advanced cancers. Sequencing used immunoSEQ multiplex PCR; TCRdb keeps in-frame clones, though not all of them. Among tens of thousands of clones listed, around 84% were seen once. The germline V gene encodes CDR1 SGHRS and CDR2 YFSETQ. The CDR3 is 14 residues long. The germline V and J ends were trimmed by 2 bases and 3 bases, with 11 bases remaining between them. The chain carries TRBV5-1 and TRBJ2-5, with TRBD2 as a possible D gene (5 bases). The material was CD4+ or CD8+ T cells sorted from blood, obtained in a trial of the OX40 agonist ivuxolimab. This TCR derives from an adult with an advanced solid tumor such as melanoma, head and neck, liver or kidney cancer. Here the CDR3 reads CASSLSLAEETQYF. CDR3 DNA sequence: TGCGCCAGCAGCTTAAGTCTAGCAGAAGAGACCCAGTACTTC.